A single sample gave rise to the 8 T cell receptor beta chains below, sequenced in a study of naive and memory T cell subsets. The SP2 primer and nested alpha and beta constant region primers amplified ligated cDNA in four rounds. TCRdb re-derived calls from the 5' RACE reads in MiXCR, one entry per CDR3 protein. Of tens of thousands of distinct CDR3 sequences listed, around 4.7% are singletons. An oligonucleotide containing a UMI was ligated to the 3' end of TCR cDNA. Every receptor here comes from a female donor in good health.

This clonotype was counted between two and nine times. V is TRBV5-5 and J is TRBJ1-1; 7 bases are shared with TRBD1. This CDR3 is 16 amino acids long. Germline lookup yields CDR1 SGHKS and CDR2 YYEKEE (reference sequence). V lost 3 bases and J lost 1; bases outside the gene matches: 9. This CDR3 reads CASSSPGQSRNTEAFF. DNA of the CDR3: TGTGCCAGCAGCTCACCGGGACAGAGCAGGAACACTGAAGCTTTCTTT.

At least ten counts were recorded for this clonotype. The genes are TRBV10-3 and TRBJ2-3; 11 bases agree with TRBD2. Germline-derived CDR1 and CDR2 are ENHRY and SYGVKD. CDR3 length: 18 amino acids. V was pared by 4 bases and J by 2 bases, with 11 bases of the junction left unmatched. CDR3 amino acids: CAISGPGLAEVHTDTQYF. CDR3 nucleotides: TGTGCCATCAGTGGGCCGGGACTAGCGGAGGTACACACAGATACGCAGTATTTT.

Ten or more counts support this clonotype. The V call is TRBV30, the J call TRBJ1-2, with TRBD1 matching over 12 bases. V lost 0 bases and J lost 6; bases outside the gene matches: 11. Germline values: CDR1 GTSNPN, CDR2 SVGIG (reference sequence). The CDR3 runs 17 residues. This chain's CDR3 is CAWSVPGTGGETHGYTF. CDR3 DNA sequence: TGTGCCTGGAGTGTACCCGGGACAGGGGGCGAAACCCATGGCTACACCTTC.

This clonotype was picked up many times. V gene TRBV20-1 combines with J gene TRBJ2-5; D may be TRBD1 (7 bases). Looked up from germline, CDR1 is DFQATT and CDR2 is SNEGSKA (reference sequence). The CDR3 length is 14 residues. V gave up 3 bases and J gave up 5 bases, with 16 bases separating them. DNA for the CDR3: TGCAGTGCTAGCCCGCCACAGGGGAGGGAGACCCAGTACTTC. Protein: CSASPPQGRETQYF.

This clonotype has a count of ten or more. This chain uses TRBV27 with TRBJ2-7; D not certain. Trimming took off 5 bases at V and 1 base at J, with 15 bases between the two ends. This CDR3 is built from 15 residues. The germline V gene has CDR1 MNHEY and CDR2 SMNVEV (reference sequence). For the CDR3, the DNA is TGTGCCAGCAGTCTACTCCGGGCCACATCCTACGAGCAGTACTTC. This codes for CASSLLRATSYEQYF.

This CDR3 reads CAWSVVNQETQYF. The CDR3 DNA is TGTGCCTGGAGTGTGGTGAACCAAGAGACCCAGTACTTC. This sequence joins TRBV30 and TRBJ2-5; D remains unclear. Trimming left V 0 bases short and J 0 bases short, with 5 bases between. The V gene's germline CDR1 is GTSNPN and CDR2 SVGIG (reference sequence). The CDR3 is made up of 13 amino acids.

This clonotype occurred many times. One end of the junction fails to match germline, which may point to a read error. The chain carries TRBV13 and TRBJ1-2; a possible D gene is TRBD1 (5 bases). The CDR3 runs 15 residues. CDR1 and CDR2 from the germline V gene are PRHDT and FYEKMQ (reference sequence). CDR3 DNA sequence: TGTGCCAGCAGCCTAGGGGTCGGGGAATTCTATGGCTACACCTTC. Residues: CASSLGVGEFYGYTF. Full variable domain (outside the CDR3, taken from reference TRBV13 and TRBJ1-2): AAGVIQSPRHLIKEKRETATLKCYPIPRHDTVYWYQQGPGQDPQFLISFYEKMQSDKGSIPDRFSAQQFSDYHSELNMSSLELGDSALYFCASSLGVGEFYGYTFGSGTRLTVV.

This clonotype was seen repeatedly, ten times or more. This chain joins TRBV10-1 and TRBJ2-6, with D perhaps TRBD1 (6 bases). This CDR3 comprises 19 residues. Per the germline V gene, CDR1 is WNHNN and CDR2 is SYGVQD (reference sequence). V was clipped by 6 bases and J by 0 bases, with 21 bases between them. CDR3 sequence reads: CASSPSPGQKSSGANVLTF. CDR3 DNA: TGCGCCAGCAGCCCTAGTCCCGGACAGAAGTCCTCTGGGGCCAACGTCCTGACTTTC.